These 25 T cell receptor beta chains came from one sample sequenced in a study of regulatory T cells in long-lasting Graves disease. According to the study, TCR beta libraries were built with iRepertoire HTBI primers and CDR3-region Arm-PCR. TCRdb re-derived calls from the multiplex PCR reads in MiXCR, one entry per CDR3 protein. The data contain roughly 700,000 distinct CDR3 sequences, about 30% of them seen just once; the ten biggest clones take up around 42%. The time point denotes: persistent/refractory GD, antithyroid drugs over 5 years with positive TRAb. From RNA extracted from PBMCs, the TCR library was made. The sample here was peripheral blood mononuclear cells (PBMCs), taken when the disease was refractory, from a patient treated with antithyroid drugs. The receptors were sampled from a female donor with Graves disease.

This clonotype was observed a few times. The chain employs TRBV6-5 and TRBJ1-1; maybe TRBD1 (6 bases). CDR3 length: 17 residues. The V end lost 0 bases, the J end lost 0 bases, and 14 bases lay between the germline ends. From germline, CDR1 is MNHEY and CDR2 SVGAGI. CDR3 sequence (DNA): TGTGCCAGCAGTTACTCGATCGGGGGCTTCATGAACACTGAAGCTTTCTTT. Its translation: CASSYSIGGFMNTEAFF.

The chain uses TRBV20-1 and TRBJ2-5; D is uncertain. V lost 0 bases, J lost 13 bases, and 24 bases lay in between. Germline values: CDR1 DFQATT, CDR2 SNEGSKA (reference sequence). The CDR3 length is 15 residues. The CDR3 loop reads CSARERLASLHVGYF. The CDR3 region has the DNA TGCAGTGCTAGAGAAAGGCTGGCTAGTCTCCACGTCGGGTACTTC.

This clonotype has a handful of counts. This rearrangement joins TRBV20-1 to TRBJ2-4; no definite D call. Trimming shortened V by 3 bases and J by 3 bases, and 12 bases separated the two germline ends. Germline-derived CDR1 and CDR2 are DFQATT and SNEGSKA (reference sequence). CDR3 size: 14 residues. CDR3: CSARHSALKNIQYF. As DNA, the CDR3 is TGCAGTGCTAGGCACTCGGCCCTCAAAAACATTCAGTACTTC.

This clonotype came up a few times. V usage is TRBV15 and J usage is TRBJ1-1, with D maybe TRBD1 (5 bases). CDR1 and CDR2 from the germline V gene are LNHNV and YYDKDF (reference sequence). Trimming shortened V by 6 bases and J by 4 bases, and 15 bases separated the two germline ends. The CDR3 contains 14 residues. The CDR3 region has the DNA TGTGCCACCAGGGCCCCAGGGAGGGGCACTGAAGCTTTCTTT. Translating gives CATRAPGRGTEAFF.

The CDR3 nucleotides read TGTGCCAGCACCCGAACACAGGGAGGTGGGACTGAAGCTTTCTTT. Translation gives CASTRTQGGGTEAFF. The rearrangement joins TRBV25-1 to TRBJ1-1, with a tentative D call TRBD1 (6 bases). Per the germline V gene, CDR1 is MGHDK and CDR2 is SYGVNS. V lost 7 bases to trimming and J lost 5 bases, with 20 bases between them. This CDR3 comprises 15 residues.

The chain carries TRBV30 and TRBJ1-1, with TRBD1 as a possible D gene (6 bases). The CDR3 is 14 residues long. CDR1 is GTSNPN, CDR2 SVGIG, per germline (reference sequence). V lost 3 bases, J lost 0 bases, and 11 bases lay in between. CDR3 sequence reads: CAWRRAGVNTEAFF. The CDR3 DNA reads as TGTGCCTGGAGGCGGGCAGGGGTGAACACTGAAGCTTTCTTT.

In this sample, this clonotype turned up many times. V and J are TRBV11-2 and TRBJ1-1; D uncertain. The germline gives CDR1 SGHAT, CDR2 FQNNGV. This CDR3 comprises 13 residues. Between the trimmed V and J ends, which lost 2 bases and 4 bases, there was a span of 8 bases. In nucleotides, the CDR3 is TGTGCCAGCAGCTTACGGATTCTCACTGAAGCTTTCTTT. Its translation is CASSLRILTEAFF.

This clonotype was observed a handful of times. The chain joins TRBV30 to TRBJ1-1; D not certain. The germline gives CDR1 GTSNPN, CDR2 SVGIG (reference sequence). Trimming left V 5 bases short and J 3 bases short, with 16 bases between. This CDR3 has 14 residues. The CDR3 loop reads CAWVTLGAHTEAFF. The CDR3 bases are TGTGCCTGGGTCACTTTGGGTGCGCACACTGAAGCTTTCTTT. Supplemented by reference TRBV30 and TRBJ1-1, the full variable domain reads SQTIHQWPATLVQPVGSPLSLECTVEGTSNPNLYWYRQAAGRGLQLLFYSVGIGQISSEVPQNLSASRPQDRQFILSSKKLLLSDSGFYLCAWVTLGAHTEAFFGQGTRLTVV.

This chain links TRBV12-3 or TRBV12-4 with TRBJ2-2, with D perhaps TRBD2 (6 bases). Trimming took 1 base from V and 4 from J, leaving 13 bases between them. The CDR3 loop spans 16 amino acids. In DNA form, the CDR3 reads TGTGCCAGCAGTTTAGGCGGACGGGAGTTCACCGGGGAGCTGTTTTTT. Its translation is CASSLGGREFTGELFF.

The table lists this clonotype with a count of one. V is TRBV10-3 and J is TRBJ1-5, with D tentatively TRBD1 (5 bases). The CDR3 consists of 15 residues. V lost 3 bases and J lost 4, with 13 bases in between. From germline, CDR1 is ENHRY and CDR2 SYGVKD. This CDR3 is CAISDVGGLNQPQHF. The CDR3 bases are TGTGCCATCAGTGACGTTGGGGGACTAAATCAGCCCCAGCATTTT.

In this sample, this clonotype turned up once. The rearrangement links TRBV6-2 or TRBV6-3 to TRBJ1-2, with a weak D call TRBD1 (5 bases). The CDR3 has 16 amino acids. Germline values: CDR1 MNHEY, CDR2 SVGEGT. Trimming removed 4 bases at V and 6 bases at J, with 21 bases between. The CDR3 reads CASSWTSPLDSHGYTF. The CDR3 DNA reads TGTGCCAGCAGTTGGACATCCCCCTTAGATTCACATGGCTACACCTTC.

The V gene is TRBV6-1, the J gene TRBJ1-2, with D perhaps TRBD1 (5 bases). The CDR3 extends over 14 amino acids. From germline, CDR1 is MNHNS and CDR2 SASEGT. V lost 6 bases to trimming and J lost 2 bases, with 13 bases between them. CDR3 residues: CASRDTGRNYGYTF. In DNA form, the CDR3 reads TGTGCCAGCAGGGACACCGGTCGGAACTATGGCTACACCTTC.

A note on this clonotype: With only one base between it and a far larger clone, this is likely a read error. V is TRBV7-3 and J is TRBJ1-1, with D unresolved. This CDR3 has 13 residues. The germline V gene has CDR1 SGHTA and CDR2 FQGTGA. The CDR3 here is CASSLSRNTEALF. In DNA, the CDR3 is TGTGCCAGCAGCTTATCCAGAAACACTGAAGCTCTCTTT.

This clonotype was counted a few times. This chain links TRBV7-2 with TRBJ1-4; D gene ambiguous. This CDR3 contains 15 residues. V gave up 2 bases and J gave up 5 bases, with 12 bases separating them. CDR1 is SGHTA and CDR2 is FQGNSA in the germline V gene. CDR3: CASSLSPGPNEKLFF. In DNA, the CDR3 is TGTGCCAGCAGCTTATCGCCGGGCCCGAATGAAAAACTGTTTTTT.

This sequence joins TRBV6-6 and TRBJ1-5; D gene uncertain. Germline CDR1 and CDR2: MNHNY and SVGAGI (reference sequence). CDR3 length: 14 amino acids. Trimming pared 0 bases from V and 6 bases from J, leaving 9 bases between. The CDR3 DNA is TGTGCCAGCAGTTACTCGTCGGGGATTCAGCCCCAGCATTTT. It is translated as CASSYSSGIQPQHF.

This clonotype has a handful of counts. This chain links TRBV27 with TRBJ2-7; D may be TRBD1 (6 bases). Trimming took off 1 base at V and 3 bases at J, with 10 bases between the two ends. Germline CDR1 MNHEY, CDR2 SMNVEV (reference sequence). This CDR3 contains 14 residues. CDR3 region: CASSLFGRGYEQYF. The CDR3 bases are TGTGCCAGCAGTTTATTTGGCAGGGGCTACGAGCAGTACTTC.

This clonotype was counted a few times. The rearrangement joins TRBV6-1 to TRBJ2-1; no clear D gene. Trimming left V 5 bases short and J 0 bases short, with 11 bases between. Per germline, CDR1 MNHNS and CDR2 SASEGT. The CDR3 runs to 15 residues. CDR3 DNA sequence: TGTGCCAGCAGTATGGACGTAAGCTCCTACAATGAGCAGTTCTTC. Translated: CASSMDVSSYNEQFF.

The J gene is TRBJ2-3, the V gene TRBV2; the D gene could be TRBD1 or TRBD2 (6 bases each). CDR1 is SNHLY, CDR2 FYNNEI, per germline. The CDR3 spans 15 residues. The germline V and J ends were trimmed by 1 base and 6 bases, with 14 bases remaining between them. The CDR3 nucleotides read TGTGCCAGCAGTGAAGGAGGGGGGAGGAGGGATACGCAGTATTTT. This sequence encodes CASSEGGGRRDTQYF.

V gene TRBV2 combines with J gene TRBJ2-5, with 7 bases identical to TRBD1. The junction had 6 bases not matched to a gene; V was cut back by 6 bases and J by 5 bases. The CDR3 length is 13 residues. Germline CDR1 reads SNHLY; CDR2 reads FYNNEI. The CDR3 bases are TGTGCCAGCAGCTACAGGGGCATGGAGACCCAGTACTTC. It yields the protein CASSYRGMETQYF.

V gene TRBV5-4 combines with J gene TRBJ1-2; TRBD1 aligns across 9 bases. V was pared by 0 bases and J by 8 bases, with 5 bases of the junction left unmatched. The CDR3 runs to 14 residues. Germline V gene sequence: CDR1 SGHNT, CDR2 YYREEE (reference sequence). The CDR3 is CASSLEQGAPGYTF. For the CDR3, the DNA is TGTGCCAGCAGCTTGGAACAGGGGGCGCCAGGCTACACCTTC. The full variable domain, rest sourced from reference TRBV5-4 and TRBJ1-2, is ETGVTQSPTHLIKTRGQQVTLRCSSQSGHNTVSWYQQALGQGPQFIFQYYREEENGRGNFPPRFSGLQFPNYSSELNVNALELDDSALYLCASSLEQGAPGYTFGSGTRLTVV.

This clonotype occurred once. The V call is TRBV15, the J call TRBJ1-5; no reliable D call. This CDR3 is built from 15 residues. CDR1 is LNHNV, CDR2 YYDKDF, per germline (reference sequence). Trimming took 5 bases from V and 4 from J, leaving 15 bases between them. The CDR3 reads CATSPRRQSNQPQHF. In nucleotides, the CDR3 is TGTGCCACCAGCCCTCGACGCCAGTCGAATCAGCCCCAGCATTTT.

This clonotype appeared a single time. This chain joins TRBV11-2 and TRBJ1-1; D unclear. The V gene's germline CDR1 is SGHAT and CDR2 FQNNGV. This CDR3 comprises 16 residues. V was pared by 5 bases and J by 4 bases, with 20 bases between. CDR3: CASSGVHQVASTEAFF. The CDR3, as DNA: TGTGCCAGCAGCGGGGTGCACCAAGTGGCGTCCACTGAAGCTTTCTTT. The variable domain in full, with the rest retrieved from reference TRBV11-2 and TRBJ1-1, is EAGVAQSPRYKIIEKRQSVAFWCNPISGHATLYWYQQILGQGPKLLIQFQNNGVVDDSQLPKDRFSAERLKGVDSTLKIQPAKLEDSAVYLCASSGVHQVASTEAFFGQGTRLTVV.

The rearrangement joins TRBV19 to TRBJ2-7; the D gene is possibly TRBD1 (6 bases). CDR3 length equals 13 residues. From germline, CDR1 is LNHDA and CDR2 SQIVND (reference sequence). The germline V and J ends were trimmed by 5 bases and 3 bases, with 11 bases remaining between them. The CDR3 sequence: CASSRTVNYEQYF. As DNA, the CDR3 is TGTGCCAGTAGTCGGACAGTAAACTACGAGCAGTACTTC.

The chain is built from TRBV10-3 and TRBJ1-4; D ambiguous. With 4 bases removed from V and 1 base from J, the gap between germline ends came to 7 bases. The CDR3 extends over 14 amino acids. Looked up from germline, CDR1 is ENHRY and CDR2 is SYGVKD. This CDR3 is CAISAAGTNEKLFF. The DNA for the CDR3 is TGTGCCATCAGTGCGGCTGGAACTAATGAAAAACTGTTTTTT.

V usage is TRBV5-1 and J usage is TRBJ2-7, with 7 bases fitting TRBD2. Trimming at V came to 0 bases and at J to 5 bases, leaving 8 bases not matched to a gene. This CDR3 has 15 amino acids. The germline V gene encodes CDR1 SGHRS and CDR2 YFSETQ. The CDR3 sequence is CASSLVPGGIHEQYF. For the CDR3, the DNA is TGCGCCAGCAGCTTGGTACCGGGAGGTATACACGAGCAGTACTTC.